These 14 T cell receptor beta chains were sequenced from one sample in a study of OX40 agonist ivuxolimab in advanced cancers. Here immunoSEQ multiplex PCR was the method, and the copy in TCRdb shows in-frame clones only, minus some. The table shows roughly 64,000 clones, with more than 75% occurring only once. Sequenced material: CD4+ or CD8+ T cells sorted from blood, taken in a trial of the OX40 agonist ivuxolimab. Receptor source: an adult with an advanced solid tumor such as melanoma, head and neck, liver or kidney cancer.

J is TRBJ1-1 and V is TRBV18; D is ambiguous. Germline V gene data show CDR1 as KGHSH and CDR2 as LQKENI. The germline V and J ends were trimmed by 2 bases and 1 base, with 14 bases remaining between them. CDR3 size: 16 residues. Written as DNA, the CDR3 is TGTGCCAGCTCACCAACAGCGCCAAACGCGAACACTGAAGCTTTCTTT. Translated: CASSPTAPNANTEAFF.

This chain connects TRBV19 to TRBJ1-5, with a weak D call TRBD1 (5 bases). V was trimmed by 5 bases and J by 7 bases, leaving 12 bases between them. The CDR3 loop spans 13 amino acids. The germline CDR1 and CDR2 sequences are LNHDA and SQIVND (reference sequence). CDR3 in amino acids: CASSPARGQPQHF. CDR3 in DNA: TGTGCCAGTAGTCCCGCCCGGGGGCAGCCCCAGCATTTT.

The genes are TRBV6-4 and TRBJ1-5, with D possibly TRBD1 on 5 matching bases. This CDR3 region has 18 residues. Per germline, CDR1 MRHNA and CDR2 SNTAGT. Trimming cost V 7 bases and J 2 bases, with 24 bases left between them. This CDR3 reads CASMVPRDGNRRNQPQHF. DNA for the CDR3: TGTGCCAGCATGGTTCCCCGGGACGGAAATAGGCGCAATCAGCCCCAGCATTTT.

Points on this clone: This may arise from a read error, as a much more abundant clone is one base away. The V call is TRBV29-1, the J call TRBJ1-1, with D possibly being TRBD1 (6 bases). Germline CDR1 is SQVTM and CDR2 is ANQGSEA. The CDR3 length is 11 residues. CDR3 coding DNA: TGCAGCGTTGAGAGGGACACTAAAGCTTTCTTT. Its translation is CSVERDTKAFF.

The chain carries TRBV5-4 and TRBJ2-5; 13 nucleotides line up with TRBD2. In germline, CDR1 is SGHNT, CDR2 YYREEE (reference sequence). The CDR3 loop spans 17 amino acids. The J segment lost 5 bases and the V segment lost 1 base, leaving 8 bases of the junction unmatched. The CDR3, as DNA: TGTGCCAGCAGCTTGACCCACATGGGACTAGCGGGGGAGACCCAGTACTTC. Its translation is CASSLTHMGLAGETQYF.

The gene calls are TRBV27 and TRBJ2-3; TRBD2 matches at 8 bases. CDR1 MNHEY and CDR2 SMNVEV come from the germline V gene (reference sequence). With V trimmed by 3 bases and J by 0 bases, 5 bases remained unmatched. This CDR3 is 16 amino acids long. Here the CDR3 DNA reads TGTGCCAGCAGTTTGGTCGCGGGGGGTAGCACAGATACGCAGTATTTT. It encodes CASSLVAGGSTDTQYF.

This clone was detected a few times. V usage is TRBV15 and J usage is TRBJ1-1, with 7 bases that match TRBD1. CDR3 length equals 16 residues. V gave up 4 bases and J gave up 0 bases; unmatched junction bases: 8. CDR1 and CDR2 from the germline V gene are LNHNV and YYDKDF (reference sequence). DNA for the CDR3: TGTGCCACCAGCACGCGGGACAGTAAAATGAACACTGAAGCTTTCTTT. This sequence encodes CATSTRDSKMNTEAFF. The complete variable domain, with remaining parts taken from reference TRBV15 and TRBJ1-1, reads DAMVIQNPRYQVTQFGKPVTLSCSQTLNHNVMYWYQQKSSQAPKLLFHYYDKDFNNEADTPDNFQSRRPNTSFCFLDIRSPGLGDTAMYLCATSTRDSKMNTEAFFGQGTRLTVV.

This clone has only one observation. V and J are TRBV6-4 and TRBJ1-4; D remains ambiguous. CDR1 is MRHNA, CDR2 SNTAGT, per germline. The CDR3 is 16 residues long. The V and J ends lost 2 bases and 5 bases respectively, with 15 bases between them. The CDR3: CASSDPIHALNEKLFF. Here the CDR3 DNA reads TGTGCCAGCAGTGACCCGATCCATGCATTGAATGAAAAACTGTTTTTT.

The rearrangement joins TRBV7-2 to TRBJ1-6, with D perhaps matching TRBD1 (6 bases). Trimming pared 4 bases from V and 8 bases from J, leaving 15 bases between. The germline V gene has CDR1 SGHTA and CDR2 FQGNSA. The CDR3 totals 15 residues. CDR3 sequence: CASSSEGGDDSPLHF. The CDR3 bases are TGTGCCAGCAGCTCCGAGGGGGGCGATGATTCACCCCTCCACTTT.

This rearrangement joins TRBV11-2 to TRBJ2-2; D is ambiguous. Germline loops: CDR1 SGHAT, CDR2 FQNNGV. This CDR3 contains 14 residues. Trimming removed 2 bases at V and 0 bases at J, with 4 bases between. CDR3 amino acids: CASSLQSNTGELFF. The CDR3 DNA reads as TGTGCCAGCAGCTTACAGTCGAACACCGGGGAGCTGTTTTTT.

The V gene is TRBV27, the J gene TRBJ2-4; D might be TRBD1 (6 bases). With 7 bases removed from V and 7 bases from J, the gap between germline ends came to 11 bases. CDR1 is MNHEY and CDR2 is SMNVEV in the germline V gene (reference sequence). The CDR3 loop spans 12 amino acids. The CDR3 spells CASTSQGNIQYF. In nucleotides, the CDR3 is TGTGCCAGCACCTCTCAGGGGAACATTCAGTACTTC.

V is TRBV14 and J is TRBJ2-5; 11 positions match TRBD2. The V and J ends lost 2 bases and 7 bases, in that order; junction bases with no gene match: 6. Germline V lookup: CDR1 SGHDN, CDR2 FVKESK. This CDR3 has 15 amino acids. Here the CDR3 reads CASSQLAGGFGTQYF. The DNA of the CDR3 is TGTGCCAGCAGCCAACTAGCGGGGGGTTTCGGGACCCAGTACTTC. Full variable domain (rest looked up from reference TRBV14 and TRBJ2-5): EAGVTQFPSHSVIEKGQTVTLRCDPISGHDNLYWYRRVMGKEIKFLLHFVKESKQDESGMPNNRFLAERTGGTYSTLKVQPAELEDSGVYFCASSQLAGGFGTQYFGPGTRLLVL.

The chain links TRBV10-2 to TRBJ2-7; TRBD1 might be the D (6 bases). Trimming shortened V by 6 bases and J by 6 bases, and 12 bases separated the two germline ends. The CDR3 runs to 12 residues. The V gene's germline CDR1 is WSHSY and CDR2 SAAADI. In nucleotides, the CDR3 is TGCGCCAGCAGACGGGACAAGCGCGAGCAGTACTTC. Protein product: CASRRDKREQYF.

Written as DNA, the CDR3 is TGTGCCAGCAGTCCCGGGGGTGGTGGCAATCAGCCCCAGCATTTT. Amino acid sequence: CASSPGGGGNQPQHF. The V gene is TRBV28, the J gene TRBJ1-5; TRBD1 is a possible D gene (5 bases). Germline V gene lookup returns CDR1 MDHEN and CDR2 SYDVKM. Trimming pared 5 bases from V and 2 bases from J, leaving 13 bases between. This CDR3 region has 15 residues.